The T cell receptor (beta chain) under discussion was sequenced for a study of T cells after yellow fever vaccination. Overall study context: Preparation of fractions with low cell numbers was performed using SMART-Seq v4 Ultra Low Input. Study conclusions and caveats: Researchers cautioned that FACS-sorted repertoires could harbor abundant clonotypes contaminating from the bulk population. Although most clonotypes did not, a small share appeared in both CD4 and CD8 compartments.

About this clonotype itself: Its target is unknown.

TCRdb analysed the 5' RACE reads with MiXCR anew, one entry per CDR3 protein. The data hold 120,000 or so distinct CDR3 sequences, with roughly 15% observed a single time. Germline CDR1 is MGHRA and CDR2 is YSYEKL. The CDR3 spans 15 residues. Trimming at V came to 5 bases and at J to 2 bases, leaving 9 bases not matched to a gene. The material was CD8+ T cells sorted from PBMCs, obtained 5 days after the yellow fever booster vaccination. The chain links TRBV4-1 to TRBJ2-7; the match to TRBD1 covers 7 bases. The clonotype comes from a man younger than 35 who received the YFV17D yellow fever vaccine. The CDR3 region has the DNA TGCGCCAGCAGCGAGGGGACAGTGACAACCTACGAGCAGTACTTC. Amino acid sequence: CASSEGTVTTYEQYF.